These 3 T cell receptor beta chains came from one sample sequenced in a study of blood T cell repertoires in COVID-19 (dated by TCRdb to about 2020). Libraries were prepared through the immunoSEQ multiplex PCR assay. This immuneACCESS table, as held by TCRdb, lists in-frame sequences with V and J called but not all clones. Of the missing ones, under half trace to an unresolved V gene in checked studies; the others have no known cause. This sample lists 200,000 to 250,000 clones; 85% to 90% were detected once. Around 0.8% of the sample is held by the ten biggest clonotypes. Sequenced sample: PBMCs or T cells enriched from blood (not recorded which). The receptors were sampled from a middle-aged man who had been exposed to COVID-19.

The V and J genes are TRBV6-5 and TRBJ2-6, with 7 nucleotides matching TRBD1. CDR1 and CDR2 (germline): MNHEY, SVGAGI. V lost 4 bases to trimming and J lost 2 bases; unmatched junction nucleotides: 5. This CDR3 region has 16 residues. CDR3 sequence reads: CASSSHGTAGANVLTF. CDR3 bases: TGTGCCAGCAGTTCTCATGGGACAGCTGGGGCCAACGTCCTGACTTTC.

The chain couples TRBV5-4 to TRBJ2-3; 7 bases fit TRBD1. The ends lost 0 bases at V and 2 bases at J; junction bases unmatched: 6. The length of the CDR3 is 16 residues. From germline, CDR1 is SGHNT and CDR2 YYREEE (reference sequence). In nucleotides, the CDR3 is TGTGCCAGCAGCTTGGTCGGCAGGGGGTACACAGATACGCAGTATTTT. It translates to CASSLVGRGYTDTQYF.

V is TRBV18 and J is TRBJ2-2; 7 bases are shared with TRBD2. The V gene end was trimmed by 4 bases and the J gene end by 0 bases; junction bases not matched to a gene: 5. Germline-derived CDR1 and CDR2 are KGHSH and LQKENI. The CDR3 length is 16 residues. For the CDR3, the DNA is TGTGCCAGCTCACATAAAGGACTAGCGAACACCGGGGAGCTGTTTTTT. Translation gives CASSHKGLANTGELFF. The complete variable domain, with remaining parts taken from reference TRBV18 and TRBJ2-2, reads NAGVMQNPRHLVRRRGQEARLRCSPMKGHSHVYWYRQLPEEGLKFMVYLQKENIIDESGMPKERFSAEFPKEGPSILRIQQVVRGDSAAYFCASSHKGLANTGELFFGEGSRLTVL.